Following are 15 T cell receptor beta chains from one sample sequenced in a study of blood T cell repertoires in COVID-19. TCRdb's table, derived via immunoSEQ multiplex PCR, lists solely in-frame clones and lacks some. The sample holds fewer than 300,000 clones, 91% seen once. Source material: peripheral blood. The receptors here all came from a woman in her twenties or thirties with COVID-19, enrolled during active disease.

The chain has TRBV6-5 and TRBJ2-5; tentative D call: TRBD2 (5 bases). The CDR3 is 16 residues long. V was pared by 2 bases and J by 7 bases, with 20 bases between. Germline assignment: CDR1 MNHEY and CDR2 SVGAGI. The CDR3 reads CASSYTYPDPGGTQYF. CDR3 bases: TGTGCCAGCAGTTACACTTACCCAGACCCCGGAGGGACCCAGTACTTC.

The rearrangement links TRBV19 to TRBJ2-3; 7 bases align to TRBD1. Germline assignment: CDR1 LNHDA and CDR2 SQIVND (reference sequence). The CDR3 is 14 residues long. V shed 10 bases and J 3 bases; nucleotides not matched to a gene: 10. CDR3 sequence reads: CATAEGGGTDTQYF. CDR3 nucleotides: TGTGCCACCGCGGAAGGGGGCGGGACAGATACGCAGTATTTT.

The chain links TRBV9 to TRBJ2-7; 11 nucleotides match TRBD1. CDR1 and CDR2 (germline): SGDLS, YYNGEE. The CDR3 extends over 17 amino acids. V shed 4 bases and J 7 bases; nucleotides not matched to a gene: 16. DNA for the CDR3: TGTGCCAGCAGCCCCGACTTTCCCGGACAGGGGGCGCGGGAGCAGTACTTC. This gives the protein CASSPDFPGQGAREQYF.

The chain uses TRBV15 and TRBJ1-3; no clear D gene. The CDR3 contains 19 residues. Germline CDR1 is LNHNV and CDR2 is YYDKDF (reference sequence). The ends were cut back, 0 bases at V and 3 bases at J, with 21 bases in the middle. The CDR3: CATSRDPNTLAPVGNTIYF. DNA of the CDR3: TGTGCCACCAGCAGAGACCCCAACACACTAGCACCGGTTGGAAACACCATATATTTT. Looking up the rest from reference TRBV15 and TRBJ1-3 gives the full variable domain: DAMVIQNPRYQVTQFGKPVTLSCSQTLNHNVMYWYQQKSSQAPKLLFHYYDKDFNNEADTPDNFQSRRPNTSFCFLDIRSPGLGDTAMYLCATSRDPNTLAPVGNTIYFGEGSWLTVV.

The rearrangement links TRBV15 to TRBJ1-2; a possible D gene is TRBD1 (5 bases). V gave up 1 base and J gave up 4 bases, with 13 bases separating them. CDR1 LNHNV and CDR2 YYDKDF come from the germline V gene (reference sequence). The length of the CDR3 is 15 residues. The chain's CDR3 is CATSRGGGAGYGYTF. The CDR3 DNA is TGTGCCACCAGCAGAGGGGGAGGGGCAGGCTATGGCTACACCTTC.

The chain's CDR3 is CASRIWGGETQYF. CDR3 in DNA: TGTGCCAGCAGGATTTGGGGCGGTGAGACCCAGTACTTC. J is TRBJ2-5 and V is TRBV5-6; D is possibly TRBD1 (5 bases). Between the trimmed V and J ends, which lost 5 bases and 5 bases, there was a span of 13 bases. There are 13 residues in the CDR3. Germline V gene data show CDR1 as SGHDT and CDR2 as YYEEEE.

The V call is TRBV30, the J call TRBJ2-2; 10 bases align to TRBD2. The germline gives CDR1 GTSNPN, CDR2 SVGIG (reference sequence). This CDR3 is built from 16 residues. Unmatched junction bases numbered 3, after V lost 1 base and J lost 1 base. CDR3 nucleotides: TGTGCCTGGAGTGAATTAGCGGGAGGGAACACCGGGGAGCTGTTTTTT. It yields the protein CAWSELAGGNTGELFF.

V and J are TRBV18 and TRBJ2-7; D is perhaps TRBD1 (6 bases). The CDR3 has 12 residues. CDR1 KGHSH and CDR2 LQKENI come from the germline V gene. V lost 3 bases and J lost 6, with 9 bases in between. CDR3 protein: CASSPTGFEQYF. The CDR3 DNA sequence: TGTGCCAGCTCACCCACAGGGTTCGAGCAGTACTTC.

V gene TRBV3-1 (or the pseudogene TRBV3-2) combines with J gene TRBJ2-1, with 7 bases identical to TRBD1. The J segment lost 5 bases and the V segment lost 3 bases, leaving 10 bases of the junction unmatched. Germline CDR1 reads LGHDT; CDR2 reads YNNKEL (reference sequence). The CDR3 consists of 16 residues. CDR3 amino acids: CASSHPFGQADNEQFF. CDR3 nucleotides: TGTGCCAGCAGCCACCCCTTCGGACAGGCGGACAATGAGCAGTTCTTC.

The rearrangement links TRBV11-1 to TRBJ2-2, with 8 nucleotides matching TRBD1. CDR1 and CDR2 from the germline V gene are SGHAT and FQDESV (reference sequence). The CDR3 extends over 16 amino acids. J lost 4 bases, V lost 7 bases, and 11 bases had no gene match. This chain's CDR3 is CASTDRWTGITGELFF. CDR3 nucleotides: TGTGCCAGCACCGATAGATGGACAGGGATCACCGGGGAGCTGTTTTTT.

V gene TRBV11-2 combines with J gene TRBJ2-7; no clear D. Trimming stripped 1 base from V and 4 bases from J, with 11 bases between. CDR1 is SGHAT and CDR2 is FQNNGV in the germline V gene. CDR3 size: 14 residues. The CDR3 DNA reads TGTGCCAGCAGCTTAGTGTCTGGCAGATACGAGCAGTACTTC. This sequence encodes CASSLVSGRYEQYF. The variable domain in full, completed from reference TRBV11-2 and TRBJ2-7, reads EAGVAQSPRYKIIEKRQSVAFWCNPISGHATLYWYQQILGQGPKLLIQFQNNGVVDDSQLPKDRFSAERLKGVDSTLKIQPAKLEDSAVYLCASSLVSGRYEQYFGPGTRLTVT.

This CDR3 reads CASSYGAGSNQPQHF. The DNA for the CDR3 is TGTGCCAGCAGTTATGGGGCAGGATCTAATCAGCCCCAGCATTTT. This chain links TRBV6-5 with TRBJ1-5; maybe TRBD1 (5 bases). The CDR3 is made up of 15 amino acids. Trimming removed 3 bases from V and 4 bases from J, with 13 bases in between. Germline V gene lookup returns CDR1 MNHEY and CDR2 SVGAGI.

J is TRBJ2-5 and V is TRBV28, with 13 bases that match TRBD2. Germline V lookup: CDR1 MDHEN, CDR2 SYDVKM. The CDR3 length is 15 residues. J lost 4 bases, V lost 5 bases, and 4 bases had no gene match. CDR3 sequence (DNA): TGTGCCAGCAGTGCCCGGACTAGCGGGGGAGAGACCCAGTACTTC. Translating gives CASSARTSGGETQYF.

The chain has TRBV30 and TRBJ2-3, with 14 bases that match TRBD2. The CDR3 totals 17 residues. Germline loops: CDR1 GTSNPN, CDR2 SVGIG (reference sequence). Unmatched junction bases numbered 10, after V lost 6 bases and J lost 2 bases. CDR3 nucleotides: TGTGCCTGTCGACTAGCGGGAGGGCCGAGTGTCACAGATACGCAGTATTTT. Translated: CACRLAGGPSVTDTQYF. The full variable domain, completed using reference TRBV30 and TRBJ2-3, is SQTIHQWPATLVQPVGSPLSLECTVEGTSNPNLYWYRQAAGRGLQLLFYSVGIGQISSEVPQNLSASRPQDRQFILSSKKLLLSDSGFYLCACRLAGGPSVTDTQYFGPGTRLTVL.

This clone came up a few times. The V call is TRBV6-6, the J call TRBJ2-3; TRBD1 matches at 8 bases. Germline assignment: CDR1 MNHNY and CDR2 SVGAGI (reference sequence). The CDR3 spans 14 residues. The trim removed 4 bases at V and 5 bases at J, leaving 5 bases unmatched. DNA of the CDR3: TGTGCCAGCAGTTCCTCACAGGGGGGAGATACGCAGTATTTT. Translating gives CASSSSQGGDTQYF.